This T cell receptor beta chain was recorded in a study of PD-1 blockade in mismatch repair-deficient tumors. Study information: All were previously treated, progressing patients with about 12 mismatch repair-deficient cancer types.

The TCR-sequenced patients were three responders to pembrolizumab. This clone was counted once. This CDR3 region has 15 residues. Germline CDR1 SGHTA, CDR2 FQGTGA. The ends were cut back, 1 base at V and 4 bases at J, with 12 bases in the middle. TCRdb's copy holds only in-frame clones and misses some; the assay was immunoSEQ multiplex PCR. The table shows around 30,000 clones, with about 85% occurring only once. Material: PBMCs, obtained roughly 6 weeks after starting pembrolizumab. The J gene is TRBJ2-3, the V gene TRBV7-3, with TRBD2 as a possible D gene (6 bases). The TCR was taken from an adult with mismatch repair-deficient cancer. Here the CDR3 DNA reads TGTGCCAGCAGCTTAAAGAGAACGGGGGCAGATACGCAGTATTTT. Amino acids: CASSLKRTGADTQYF.